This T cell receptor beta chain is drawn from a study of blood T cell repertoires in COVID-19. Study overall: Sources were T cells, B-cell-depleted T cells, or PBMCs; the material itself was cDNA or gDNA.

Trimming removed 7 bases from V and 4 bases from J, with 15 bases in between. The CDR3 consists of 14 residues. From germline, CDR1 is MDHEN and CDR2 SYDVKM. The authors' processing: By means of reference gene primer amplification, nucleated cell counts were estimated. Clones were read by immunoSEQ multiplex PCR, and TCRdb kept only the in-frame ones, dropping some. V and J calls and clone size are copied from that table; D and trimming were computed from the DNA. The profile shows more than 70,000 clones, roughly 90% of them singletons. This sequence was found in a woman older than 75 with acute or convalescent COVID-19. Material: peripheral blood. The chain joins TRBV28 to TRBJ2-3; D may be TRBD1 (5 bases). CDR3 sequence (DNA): TGTGCCAGCACGGTCTTGCAGGGCGCAGATACGCAGTATTTT. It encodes CASTVLQGADTQYF.